This TCR beta chain was obtained from a study of blood T cell repertoires in COVID-19. Profiled with immunoSEQ multiplex PCR; TCRdb holds only in-frame clones, not every one. The sample has about 190,000 clones; more than 60% are singletons. Sequencing input: peripheral blood. This clonotype was obtained from a man aged 45-65 years who had recovered from COVID-19.

CDR3 nucleotide sequence: TGTGCCAGCAGTCTAGAGTACTCAGAGACCCAGTACTTC. It encodes CASSLEYSETQYF. The rearrangement links TRBV12-3 or TRBV12-4 to TRBJ2-5; the D is unclear. The ends were cut back, 5 bases at V and 4 bases at J, with 11 bases in the middle. The CDR3 sequence is 13 residues long.